This T cell receptor beta chain was recovered during a study of T cell responses to AZD1222 COVID-19 vaccine. Findings of the study overall: As reported, nearly half of all spike-specific TCRs target variant regions that are unmutated. With two AZD1222 doses given, Spike-specific TCR breadth and depth both rose. Samples come after the peak T cell response, not at day 14.

Some clones are missing from TCRdb's copy, which holds only in-frame ones; the method was immunoSEQ multiplex PCR. The profile covers some 170,000 clones, with around 93% appearing a single time and under 1.1% taken by the ten largest. This CDR3 has 14 amino acids. The V and J ends lost 0 bases and 1 base respectively, with 6 bases between them. Germline V gene sequence: CDR1 SGHVS, CDR2 FQNEAQ. Turning to this clone: As yet, its antigen is unknown.

This specimen was peripheral blood, taken 28 days after the second dose of the MenACWY control vaccine. This clonotype was obtained from an adult who received the MenACWY meningococcal vaccine as a control. The chain has TRBV7-8 and TRBJ1-1; D gene ambiguous. The CDR3 nucleotides are TGTGCCAGCAGCTTAGCCAGTCCGAACACTGAAGCTTTCTTT. Residues: CASSLASPNTEAFF.